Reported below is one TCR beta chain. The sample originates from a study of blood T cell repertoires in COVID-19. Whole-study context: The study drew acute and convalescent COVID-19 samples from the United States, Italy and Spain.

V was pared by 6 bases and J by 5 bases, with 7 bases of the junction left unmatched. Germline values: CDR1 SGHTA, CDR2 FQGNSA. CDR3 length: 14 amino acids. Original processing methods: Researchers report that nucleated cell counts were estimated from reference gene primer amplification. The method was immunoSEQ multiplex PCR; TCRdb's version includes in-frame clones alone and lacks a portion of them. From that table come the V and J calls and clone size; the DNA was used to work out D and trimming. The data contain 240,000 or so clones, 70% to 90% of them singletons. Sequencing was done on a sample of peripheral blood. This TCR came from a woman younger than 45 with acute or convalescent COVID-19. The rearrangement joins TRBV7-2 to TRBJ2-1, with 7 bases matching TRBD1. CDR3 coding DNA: TGTGCCAGCAGGAGATCCGGACAGGACAATGAGCAGTTCTTC. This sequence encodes CASRRSGQDNEQFF. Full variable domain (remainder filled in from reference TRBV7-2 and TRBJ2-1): GAGVSQSPSNKVTEKGKDVELRCDPISGHTALYWYRQSLGQGLEFLIYFQGNSAPDKSGLPSDRFSAERTGGSVSTLTIQRTQQEDSAVYLCASRRSGQDNEQFFGPGTRLTVL.